This passage covers 21 T cell receptor beta chains from one sample sequenced in a study of blood T cells in healthy people across ages (dated by TCRdb to the mid-2010s). Library method: 5' RACE. A second PCR of roughly 6 to 12 cycles was run with a J-beta primer mix and a sample-barcoded 5' primer. TCRdb applied fastp at Q25 and MiXCR to the public reads, then kept only in-frame beta chains. Each entry merges the rows of one CDR3 protein and shows their most common DNA and genes. A total of fewer than 2,000,000 distinct CDR3 sequences appear in this sample, about 39% of them only once. The ten largest make up more than 20% of the sample. Sequenced sample: blood. These receptor sequences come from a human donor in good health.

The table lists this clonotype with a count of one. Its ends do not fully match the called genes, so a read error is possible. The chain is built from TRBV7-3 and TRBJ2-5; D is unclear. CDR3 size: 13 residues. Per the germline V gene, CDR1 is SGHTA and CDR2 is FQGTGA. The CDR3 DNA reads as TGTGCCAGCGGCTTATCGGTGGGGGAGACCCAGTACTTC. The encoded protein is CASGLSVGETQYF.

The rearrangement uses TRBV6-5 and TRBJ2-5; TRBD2 agrees at 7 bases. CDR3 size: 16 residues. Per germline, CDR1 MNHEY and CDR2 SVGAGI. With 0 bases clipped from V and 7 bases from J, the junction kept 11 bases outside the gene matches. CDR3 in DNA: TGTGCCAGCAGTTACTCGGTAGCGGGTGCACGTTTGACCCAGTACTTC. This encodes CASSYSVAGARLTQYF.

This chain joins TRBV5-1 and TRBJ1-2; tentative D call: TRBD1 (5 bases). The V and J ends lost 2 bases and 0 bases respectively, with 11 bases between them. Germline V CDR1 and CDR2: SGHRS, YFSETQ. The CDR3 contains 15 residues. The CDR3 reads CASSFSPGTNYGYTF. CDR3 bases: TGCGCCAGCAGCTTCAGTCCAGGGACTAACTATGGCTACACCTTC.

This clonotype has more than one count but fewer than ten. The chain uses TRBV10-3 and TRBJ2-2; 9 bases map to TRBD1. This CDR3 has 17 residues. The junction had 7 bases not matched to a gene; V was cut back by 1 base and J by 4 bases. Germline CDR1 is ENHRY and CDR2 is SYGVKD. The CDR3 sequence is CAISEWDRARSTGELFF. CDR3 coding DNA: TGTGCCATCAGTGAGTGGGACAGGGCCCGATCCACCGGGGAGCTGTTTTTT.

This clonotype was seen repeatedly, ten times or more. The chain couples TRBV7-8 to TRBJ1-2; TRBD1 might be the D (5 bases). Germline V CDR1 and CDR2: SGHVS, FQNEAQ. The CDR3 is 12 residues long. Trimming removed 8 bases at V and 6 bases at J, with 13 bases between. The chain's CDR3 is CASQGLRDGYTF. The DNA for the CDR3 is TGTGCCAGCCAGGGATTGAGGGATGGCTACACCTTC.

This clonotype was picked up a small number of times. The chain has TRBV12-3 or TRBV12-4 and TRBJ1-5; D remains ambiguous. The V and J ends lost 2 bases and 2 bases respectively, with 7 bases between them. The CDR3 contains 14 residues. The CDR3 DNA follows: TGTGCCAGCAGTTTAAACCAGGGCAATCAGCCCCAGCATTTT. Translation gives CASSLNQGNQPQHF.

The V and J genes are TRBV6-6 and TRBJ2-7; D unclear. V was clipped by 2 bases and J by 6 bases, with 8 bases between them. Germline V gene lookup returns CDR1 MNHNY and CDR2 SVGAGI (reference sequence). The CDR3 consists of 12 residues. CDR3 nucleotides: TGTGCCAGCAGTTACGGGTCGCCCGAGCAGTACTTC. It codes for CASSYGSPEQYF.

The rearrangement uses TRBV12-3 or TRBV12-4 and TRBJ1-2, with no clear D. V was shortened by 2 bases and J by 0 bases, with 10 bases between the two germline ends. The CDR3 is made up of 15 amino acids. This chain's CDR3 is CASSLNPASNYGYTF. The CDR3 DNA follows: TGTGCCAGCAGTTTAAATCCAGCCTCTAACTATGGCTACACCTTC.

This chain uses TRBV20-1 with TRBJ2-5; TRBD2 agrees at 9 bases. There are 15 residues in the CDR3. V dropped 5 bases and J dropped 1; count of bases not matched to a gene: 8. Germline assignment: CDR1 DFQATT and CDR2 SNEGSKA (reference sequence). This CDR3 reads CSALAPGLAQETQYF. The DNA for the CDR3 is TGCAGTGCTCTTGCACCGGGACTAGCCCAAGAGACCCAGTACTTC.

The genes are TRBV20-1 and TRBJ2-3, with TRBD2 matching over 9 bases. The CDR3 length is 16 residues. Germline CDR1 is DFQATT and CDR2 is SNEGSKA (reference sequence). V lost 4 bases and J lost 2; bases outside the gene matches: 10. CDR3 nucleotide sequence: TGCAGTGCTAACTGGGCTAGCGGGGAGTTCACAGATACGCAGTATTTT. Translating it yields CSANWASGEFTDTQYF.

This clonotype occurred once. The V gene is TRBV3-1, the J gene TRBJ2-1; D may match TRBD1 or TRBD2 (5 bases each). CDR3 size: 15 residues. V was shortened by 5 bases and J by 5 bases, with 16 bases between the two germline ends. From germline, CDR1 is LGHDT and CDR2 YNNKEL (reference sequence). The chain's CDR3 is CASSSPLGDDNEQFF. The CDR3 DNA reads as TGTGCCAGCAGCTCCCCGCTGGGGGACGACAATGAGCAGTTCTTC.

This clonotype has only a few counts. The V gene is TRBV12-3 or TRBV12-4, the J gene TRBJ2-1; a possible D gene is TRBD2 (7 bases). The last part of the DNA fits TRBJ2-7 better; the J call may be wrong. This CDR3 is 17 amino acids long. The CDR3 region is CASSPLGGQSSYNEQYF. CDR3 sequence (DNA): TGTGCCAGCAGCCCACTGGGGGGGCAGAGCTCCTACAATGAGCAGTACTTC.

This chain connects TRBV7-6 to TRBJ1-2; TRBD1 might be the D (6 bases). Looked up from germline, CDR1 is SGHVS and CDR2 is FNYEAQ. With 2 bases removed from V and 6 bases from J, the gap between germline ends came to 13 bases. This CDR3 region has 14 residues. The CDR3 region is CASSLSPDSHGYTF. CDR3 in DNA: TGTGCCAGCAGCTTATCCCCGGACAGTCATGGCTACACCTTC.

The sample holds a few counts of this clonotype. The chain couples TRBV5-1 to TRBJ1-2, with a tentative D call TRBD1 (6 bases). Trimming removed 1 base from V and 8 bases from J, with 12 bases in between. Germline V lookup: CDR1 SGHRS, CDR2 YFSETQ. The CDR3 loop spans 13 amino acids. The CDR3 sequence: CASSLPGQSGYTF. The CDR3 DNA is TGCGCCAGCAGCTTGCCGGGACAATCCGGCTACACCTTC. Combining the CDR3 with reference TRBV5-1 and TRBJ1-2 gives the whole variable domain KAGVTQTPRYLIKTRGQQVTLSCSPISGHRSVSWYQQTPGQGLQFLFEYFSETQRNKGNFPGRFSGRQFSNSRSEMNVSTLELGDSALYLCASSLPGQSGYTFGSGTRLTVV.

This clonotype was counted only a few times. The chain couples TRBV20-1 to TRBJ2-3; D uncertain. The germline V and J ends were trimmed by 0 bases and 6 bases, with 10 bases remaining between them. CDR1 is DFQATT and CDR2 is SNEGSKA in the germline V gene (reference sequence). The CDR3 contains 13 residues. The CDR3 region has the DNA TGCAGTGCTAGAGACCCAGACCCCGATACGCAGTATTTT. Translating gives CSARDPDPDTQYF.

V usage is TRBV7-3 and J usage is TRBJ1-2, with D perhaps TRBD1 (6 bases). This CDR3 has 13 amino acids. V was trimmed by 5 bases and J by 7 bases, leaving 14 bases between them. CDR1 and CDR2 (germline): SGHTA, FQGTGA. CDR3 region: CASSLGGESGYTF. The CDR3 DNA is TGTGCCAGCAGCCTAGGGGGTGAGTCTGGCTACACCTTC.

The chain uses TRBV20-1 and TRBJ2-4; 8 bases fit TRBD2. With the DNA end fitting TRBJ2-7 better, the J assignment may be wrong. Per germline, CDR1 DFQATT and CDR2 SNEGSKA (reference sequence). The CDR3 has 18 amino acids. CDR3 region: CSARAPGGWAGGTYEQYF. The DNA of the CDR3 is TGCAGTGCTAGAGCCCCCGGCGGGTGGGCGGGGGGTACCTACGAGCAGTACTTC.

The chain carries TRBV24-1 and TRBJ1-2, with 7 bases aligning to TRBD1. Trimming at V came to 6 bases and at J to 2 bases, leaving 2 bases not matched to a gene. The CDR3 runs 13 residues. Germline lookup yields CDR1 KGHDR and CDR2 SFDVKD. The CDR3 DNA is TGTGCCACCAGTATGACAGGGAACTATGGCTACACCTTC. Its translation: CATSMTGNYGYTF.

The chain combines TRBV20-1 with TRBJ2-5; the match to TRBD2 covers 8 bases. The CDR3 runs 17 residues. Germline V gene data show CDR1 as DFQATT and CDR2 as SNEGSKA (reference sequence). The CDR3 DNA reads TGCAGCCTGGGAGGTAGCGGGGCCTCATCTATGGGGGAGACCCAGTACTTC. It specifies CSLGGSGASSMGETQYF.

CDR3 amino acids: CSASVWSSGYEQYF. CDR3 coding DNA: TGCAGTGCTAGCGTCTGGAGTTCGGGGTACGAGCAGTACTTC. The chain combines TRBV20-1 with TRBJ2-5; D perhaps matches TRBD2 (5 bases). The last part of the DNA fits TRBJ2-7 better; the J call may be wrong. CDR1 and CDR2 (germline): DFQATT, SNEGSKA (reference sequence). CDR3 length: 14 amino acids.

Worth noting for this clonotype: The junction and the germline gene differ at one end; a read error may be behind it. The V and J genes are TRBV7-2 and TRBJ2-1; 14 bases line up with TRBD2. From germline, CDR1 is SGHTA and CDR2 FQGNSA. CDR3 size: 17 residues. The CDR3 DNA is TGTGCCAGCAGCTCCCGGACTAGCGGGGGGACCTACAATGGGCAGTTCTTC. It translates to CASSSRTSGGTYNGQFF.